This TCR beta chain was obtained from a study of shared clonotypes between healthy human individuals (dated by TCRdb to about 2020). Describing the broader study: Two women and a few men aged 18 to 49 years were included in the cohort. Per donor, three plates each were used for CD4 naive and CD4 memory, two for CD8 naive, and one for CD8 memory. Blood TCR repertoires of five healthy adults were deeply sequenced to estimate repertoire size and the extent of clonotype sharing between individuals. Different laboratories and diverse techniques were used to prepare libraries and sequence TCR repertoires, to increase sequencing depth and limit assay-specific biases. Per donor, leukapheresis produced somewhere between about 0.94 and 9 billion PBMCs.

The donors were healthy, HIV-negative adults who had no recently reported acute infections or vaccinations. Every donor was a Caucasian adult living in Nashville, Tennessee, USA. Magnetic negative selection was used to enrich CD4+ T cells, after which naive cells were positively selected on CD45RA and the negative fraction became the memory subset. Blood was obtained by leukapheresis, after which PBMCs were separated by Ficoll-Histopaque density gradient centrifugation and cryopreserved in liquid nitrogen vapor phase. Analytical flow cytometry was used to check the purity and quantity of each magnetically sorted T cell population. Each sorted fraction had its genomic DNA isolated and then quantified by UV absorbance on a Nanodrop 2000c. TCR CDR3 regions were amplified from genomic DNA by multiplex PCR using the deep immunoSEQ assay. Genomic DNA extracted from each cell subset was distributed evenly over all wells of several immunoSEQ 96-well plates, and each plate served as one replicate. For sorted subsets, about 0.2 ug genomic DNA, equal to about 30,000 T cell genomes, was loaded into each replicate PCR. The purified libraries were quantified using a Qubit 3.0 fluorometer, sized with a Bioanalyzer 2100, and then quantified again using the KAPA Library Quantification kit. A separate single-read 150-cycle Illumina NextSeq 550 flow cell was used to sequence each immunoSEQ 96-well plate. On the authors' methods: Because only junctional sequences without quality scores were contained in the immunoSEQ output, filtering matching that applied to full-length reads could not be performed. To assign V/J genes and CDR3, sequences were annotated against IMGT germline references using PyIR, a Python wrapper for IgBLAST v1.9. Reads were filtered out if the reads had weak V/J assignments (E-value above 1e-6), no CDR3, stop codons, out-of-frame junctions, or ambiguous translated residues. V3J clonotypes were defined as sequences sharing an identical inferred V gene, J gene, and CDR3 amino acid sequence. To compute the percentage overlap between repertoires, the number of shared unique clonotypes was divided by the size of the smaller repertoire. Richness of each repertoire was evaluated using RTK rarefaction, the Chao1 estimator, and Recon v2.1 estimates of unobserved clonotypes. OLGA was used to compute generation probabilities for all TCRbeta clonotypes that the gDNA method yielded from a handful of donors. TCRdb holds this immuneACCESS table with in-frame rearrangements only. Some clones are missing; in checked studies, unresolved V genes explain under half, and the rest has no known cause. D and trimming were read from the DNA, whereas the V and J calls and clone size are those reported in that table. This sample gives some 500,000 clones in total; about 96% of them show up just once. The ten largest account for under 0.06% of the sample.

Germline trimming amounts to 2 bases on V and 0 bases on J, with 8 as the count of junction bases outside the gene matches. Reading from cysteine to phenylalanine, the CDR3 counts 17 amino acids. Only the CDR3 portion is preserved as DNA: 51 bases, with reading frame beginning at the first base. CDR1 and CDR2, looked up from the germline V gene, are SGHVS and FQNEAQ. For this clone: This receptor's antigen is unknown. There are no base qualities to consult, and no much larger clone falls within one base.

Paper-wide results and their limitations: Roughly 5% of naive CD4, approximately 3.7% of naive CD8, 2% to 2.5% of memory CD4, and 0.4% of memory CD8 clonotypes were shared across a few donors. Sampling was restricted to blood, and TCR repertoires in tissues likely differ from the TCR repertoires found in blood. Based on pairwise subsampling, the degree of clonotype sharing among donors was expected to be affected by sequencing depth. Rarefaction of sorted-subset datasets indicated incomplete sequencing despite the large sequencing depth. Clonotypes shared by all four sorted-subset donors showed higher generation probabilities than non-shared clonotypes. Because the study included a small number of donors, the genetic and exposure-history diversity represented was limited. Naive subsets generally had larger estimated clonotype richness than memory subsets did.

Here the chain combines TRBV7-8 and TRBJ2-7; a stretch of 9 junction bases matches TRBD1. The clonotype originates from a woman in her 30s in good health. Sequencing was done on a sample of naive CD4+ T cells sorted from blood. The cell subset or site label for this specimen denotes: CD45RA+ positively selected. The CDR3 here reads CASSLTTGGESSYEQYF. The DNA sequence is TGTGCCAGCAGCTTAACCACAGGGGGCGAGAGCTCCTACGAGCAGTACTTC.